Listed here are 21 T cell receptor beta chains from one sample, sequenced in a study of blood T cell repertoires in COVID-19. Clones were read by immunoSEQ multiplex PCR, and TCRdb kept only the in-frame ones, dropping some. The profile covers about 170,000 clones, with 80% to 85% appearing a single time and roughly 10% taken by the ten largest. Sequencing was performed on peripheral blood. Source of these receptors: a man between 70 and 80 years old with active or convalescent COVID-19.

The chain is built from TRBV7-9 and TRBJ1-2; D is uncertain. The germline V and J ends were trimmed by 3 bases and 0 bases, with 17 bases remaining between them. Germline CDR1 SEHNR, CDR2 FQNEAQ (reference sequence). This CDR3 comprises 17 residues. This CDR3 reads CASSFSGREGANYGYTF. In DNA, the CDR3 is TGTGCCAGCAGCTTTAGTGGCCGGGAGGGAGCTAACTATGGCTACACCTTC.

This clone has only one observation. The CDR3 loop is CASSPMLTGSGYGYTF. For the CDR3, the DNA is TGTGCCAGCAGCCCTATGTTGACAGGGAGTGGCTATGGCTACACCTTC. This sequence joins TRBV7-8 and TRBJ1-2; 7 bases are shared with TRBD1. V gave up 5 bases and J gave up 4 bases; unmatched junction bases: 13. The V gene's germline CDR1 is SGHVS and CDR2 FQNEAQ. This CDR3 is built from 16 residues.

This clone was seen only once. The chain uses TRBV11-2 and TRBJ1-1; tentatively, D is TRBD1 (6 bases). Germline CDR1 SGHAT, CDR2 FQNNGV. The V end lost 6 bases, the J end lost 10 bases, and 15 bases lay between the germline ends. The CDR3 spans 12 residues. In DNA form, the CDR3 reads TGTGCCAGCAGTCCAACAGGGTTCGGAGCTTTCTTT. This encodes CASSPTGFGAFF.

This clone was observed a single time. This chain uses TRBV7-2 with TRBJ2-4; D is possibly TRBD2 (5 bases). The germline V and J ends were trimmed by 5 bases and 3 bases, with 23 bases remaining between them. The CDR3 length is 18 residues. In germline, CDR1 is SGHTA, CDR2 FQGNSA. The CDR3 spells CASSHGIATLKNKNIQYF. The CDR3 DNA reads TGTGCCAGCAGCCACGGGATCGCGACACTTAAAAACAAAAACATTCAGTACTTC.

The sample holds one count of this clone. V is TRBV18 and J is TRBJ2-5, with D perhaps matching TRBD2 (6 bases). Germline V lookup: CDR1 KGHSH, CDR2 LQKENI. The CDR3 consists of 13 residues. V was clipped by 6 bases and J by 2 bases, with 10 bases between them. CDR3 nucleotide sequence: TGTGCCAGCTCGGCGGGGTTGCAAGAGACCCAGTACTTC. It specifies CASSAGLQETQYF. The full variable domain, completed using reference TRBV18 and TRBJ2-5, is NAGVMQNPRHLVRRRGQEARLRCSPMKGHSHVYWYRQLPEEGLKFMVYLQKENIIDESGMPKERFSAEFPKEGPSILRIQQVVRGDSAAYFCASSAGLQETQYFGPGTRLLVL.

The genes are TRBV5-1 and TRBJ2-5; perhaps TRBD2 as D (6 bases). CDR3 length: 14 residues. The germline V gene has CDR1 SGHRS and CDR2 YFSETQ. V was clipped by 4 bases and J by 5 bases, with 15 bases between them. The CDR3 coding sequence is TGCGCCAGCAGCCCCGATGAGGGGAGGGAGACCCAGTACTTC. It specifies CASSPDEGRETQYF. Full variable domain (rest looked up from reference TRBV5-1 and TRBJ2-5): KAGVTQTPRYLIKTRGQQVTLSCSPISGHRSVSWYQQTPGQGLQFLFEYFSETQRNKGNFPGRFSGRQFSNSRSEMNVSTLELGDSALYLCASSPDEGRETQYFGPGTRLLVL.

The CDR3 DNA sequence: TGTGCCAGCAGCTTGGGGGGGACAGGGGTCTACGAGCAGTACTTC. It translates to CASSLGGTGVYEQYF. The V and J genes are TRBV5-4 and TRBJ2-7; 10 bases map to TRBD1. CDR3 length: 15 amino acids. Germline CDR1 reads SGHNT; CDR2 reads YYREEE (reference sequence). The ends lost 0 bases at V and 3 bases at J; junction bases unmatched: 3.

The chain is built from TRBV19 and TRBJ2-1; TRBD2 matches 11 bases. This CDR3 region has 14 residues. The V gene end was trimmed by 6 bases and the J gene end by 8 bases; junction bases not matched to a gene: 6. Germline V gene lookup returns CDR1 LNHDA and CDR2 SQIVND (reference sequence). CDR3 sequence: CASRTSGRGYEQFF. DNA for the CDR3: TGTGCCAGTAGAACTAGCGGGAGAGGGTATGAGCAGTTCTTC. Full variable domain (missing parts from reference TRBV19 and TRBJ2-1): DGGITQSPKYLFRKEGQNVTLSCEQNLNHDAMYWYRQDPGQGLRLIYYSQIVNDFQKGDIAEGYSVSREKKESFPLTVTSAQKNPTAFYLCASRTSGRGYEQFFGPGTRLTVL.

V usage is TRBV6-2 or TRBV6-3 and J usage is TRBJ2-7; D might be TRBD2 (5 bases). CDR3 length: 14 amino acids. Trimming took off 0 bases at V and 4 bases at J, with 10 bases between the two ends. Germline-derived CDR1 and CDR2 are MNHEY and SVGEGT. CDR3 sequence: CASSYSAGSYEQYF. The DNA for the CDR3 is TGTGCCAGCAGTTACTCGGCGGGTAGTTACGAGCAGTACTTC.

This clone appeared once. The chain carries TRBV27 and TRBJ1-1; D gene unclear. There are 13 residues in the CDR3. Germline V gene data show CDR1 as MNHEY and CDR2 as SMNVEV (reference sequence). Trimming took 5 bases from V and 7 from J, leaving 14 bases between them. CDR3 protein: CASSPTAVNEAFF. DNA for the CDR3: TGTGCCAGCAGTCCAACTGCCGTAAATGAAGCTTTCTTT.

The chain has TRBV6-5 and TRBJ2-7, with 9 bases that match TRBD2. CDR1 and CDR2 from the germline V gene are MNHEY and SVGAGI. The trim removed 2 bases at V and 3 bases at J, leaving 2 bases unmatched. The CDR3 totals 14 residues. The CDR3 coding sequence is TGTGCCAGCAGTTACGCGGGGGGGATCTACGAGCAGTACTTC. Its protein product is CASSYAGGIYEQYF.

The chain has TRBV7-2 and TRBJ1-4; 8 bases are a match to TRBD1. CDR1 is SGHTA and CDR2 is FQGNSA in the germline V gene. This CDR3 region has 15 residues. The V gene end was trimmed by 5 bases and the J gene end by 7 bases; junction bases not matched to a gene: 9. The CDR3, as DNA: TGTGCCAGCAGCCCCCGGACAGGGTTGTCTGAAAAACTGTTTTTT. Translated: CASSPRTGLSEKLFF.

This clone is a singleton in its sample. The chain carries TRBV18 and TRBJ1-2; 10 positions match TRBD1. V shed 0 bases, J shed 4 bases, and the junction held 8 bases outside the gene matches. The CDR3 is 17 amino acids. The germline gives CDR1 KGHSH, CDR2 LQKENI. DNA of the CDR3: TGTGCCAGCTCACCACCGGGGGACAGGGGAACCCTCTATGGCTACACCTTC. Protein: CASSPPGDRGTLYGYTF.

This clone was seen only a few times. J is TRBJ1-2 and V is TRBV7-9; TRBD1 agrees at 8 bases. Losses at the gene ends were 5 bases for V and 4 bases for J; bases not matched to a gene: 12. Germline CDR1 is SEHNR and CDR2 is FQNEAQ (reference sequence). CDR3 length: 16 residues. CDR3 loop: CASSPAQGAIAYGYTF. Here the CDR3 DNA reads TGTGCCAGCAGCCCCGCCCAGGGGGCGATAGCCTATGGCTACACCTTC. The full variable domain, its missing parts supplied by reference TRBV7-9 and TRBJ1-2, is DTGVSQNPRHKITKRGQNVTFRCDPISEHNRLYWYRQTLGQGPEFLTYFQNEAQLEKSRLLSDRFSAERPKGSFSTLEIQRTEQGDSAMYLCASSPAQGAIAYGYTFGSGTRLTVV.

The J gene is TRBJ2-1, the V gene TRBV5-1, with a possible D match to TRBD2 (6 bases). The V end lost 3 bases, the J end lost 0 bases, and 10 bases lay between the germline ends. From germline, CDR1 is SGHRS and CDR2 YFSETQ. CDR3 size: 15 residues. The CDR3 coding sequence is TGCGCCAGCAGCTGGGACTTGAGCTCCTACAATGAGCAGTTCTTC. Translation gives CASSWDLSSYNEQFF.

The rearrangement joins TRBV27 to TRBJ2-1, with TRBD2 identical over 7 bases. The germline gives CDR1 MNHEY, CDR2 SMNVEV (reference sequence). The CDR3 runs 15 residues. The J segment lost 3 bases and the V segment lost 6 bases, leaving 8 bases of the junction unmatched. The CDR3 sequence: CASRPSGRSYNEQFF. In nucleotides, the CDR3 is TGTGCCAGCAGGCCTAGCGGAAGGAGCTACAATGAGCAGTTCTTC.

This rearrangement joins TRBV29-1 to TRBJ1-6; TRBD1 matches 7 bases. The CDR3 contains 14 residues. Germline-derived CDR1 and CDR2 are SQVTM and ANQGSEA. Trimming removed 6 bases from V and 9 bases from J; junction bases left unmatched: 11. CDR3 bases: TGCAGCGTCGGGACAGCGGATCTGTCTTCACCCCTCCACTTT. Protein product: CSVGTADLSSPLHF.

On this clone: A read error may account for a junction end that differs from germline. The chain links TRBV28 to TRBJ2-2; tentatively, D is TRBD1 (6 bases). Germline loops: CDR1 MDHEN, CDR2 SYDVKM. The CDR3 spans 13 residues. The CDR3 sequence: CTSSFRGTGELFF. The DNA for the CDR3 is TGTACCAGCAGTTTCAGGGGCACCGGGGAGCTGTTTTTT.

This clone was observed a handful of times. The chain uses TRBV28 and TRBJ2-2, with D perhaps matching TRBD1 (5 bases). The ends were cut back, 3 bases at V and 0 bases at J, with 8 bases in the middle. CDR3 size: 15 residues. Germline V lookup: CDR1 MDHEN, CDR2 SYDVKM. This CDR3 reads CASSFVTANTGELFF. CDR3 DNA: TGTGCCAGCAGTTTCGTGACAGCGAACACCGGGGAGCTGTTTTTT. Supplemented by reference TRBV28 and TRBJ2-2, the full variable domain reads DVKVTQSSRYLVKRTGEKVFLECVQDMDHENMFWYRQDPGLGLRLIYFSYDVKMKEKGDIPEGYSVSREKKERFSLILESASTNQTSMYLCASSFVTANTGELFFGEGSRLTVL.

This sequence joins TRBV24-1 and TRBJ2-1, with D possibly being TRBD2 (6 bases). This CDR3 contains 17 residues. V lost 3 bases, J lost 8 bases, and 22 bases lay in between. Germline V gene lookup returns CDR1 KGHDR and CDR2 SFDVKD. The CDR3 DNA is TGTGCCACCAGTGATCCGCATCTAGCTACCCGGGGGTATGAGCAGTTCTTC. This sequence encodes CATSDPHLATRGYEQFF.

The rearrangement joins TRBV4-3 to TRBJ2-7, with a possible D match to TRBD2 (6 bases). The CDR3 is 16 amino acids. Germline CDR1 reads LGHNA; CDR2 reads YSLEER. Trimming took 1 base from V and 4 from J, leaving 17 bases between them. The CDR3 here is CASSQGMGGRGYEQYF. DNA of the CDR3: TGCGCCAGCAGCCAAGGGATGGGGGGACGAGGGTACGAGCAGTACTTC.